One sample yielded the 10 T cell receptor beta chains listed below, sequenced in a study of cytomegalovirus exposure and HLA in healthy donors (TCRdb year 2017). The library relied on the immunoSEQ multiplex PCR assay. The multiplex PCR relied on a mix of 60 forward primers for TCR Vbeta segments and 13 reverse primers for TCR Jbeta segments. The table comes from immuneACCESS by way of TCRdb, which keeps in-frame sequences with V and J called. Part of the clones is missing from these tables; in studies checked, under half for an unresolved V gene and the rest for unknown reasons. This sample gives 200,000 to 250,000 clones in total; roughly four fifths of them show up just once. Just over 1.4% of the sample is in the top ten clones. The specimen sequenced was PBMCs. These receptors were taken from a girl between 5 and 17 years old in good health and CMV-seronegative.

The CDR3 nucleotides read TGTGCCAGTACTAAACAGGGGAGTAATTCACCCCTCCACTTT. Its protein product is CASTKQGSNSPLHF. V is TRBV19 and J is TRBJ1-6, with 7 nucleotides matching TRBD1. Per the germline V gene, CDR1 is LNHDA and CDR2 is SQIVND (reference sequence). The V segment lost 7 bases and the J segment 6 bases; nucleotides outside the gene matches: 6. The CDR3 consists of 14 residues.

This chain links TRBV5-1 with TRBJ1-2; D remains ambiguous. Trimming took 0 bases from V and 9 from J, leaving 15 bases between them. The CDR3 extends over 14 amino acids. In germline, CDR1 is SGHRS, CDR2 YFSETQ. The CDR3 is CASSLDRPRRSYTF. In DNA, the CDR3 is TGCGCCAGCAGCTTGGATCGGCCTAGGAGGAGCTACACCTTC.

The gene calls are TRBV7-9 and TRBJ1-1; a possible D gene is TRBD1 (5 bases). Germline CDR1 SEHNR, CDR2 FQNEAQ (reference sequence). The V and J ends lost 4 bases and 0 bases respectively, with 9 bases between them. The CDR3 length is 14 residues. CDR3 in amino acids: CASSSTVLNTEAFF. The CDR3 DNA reads TGTGCCAGCAGCTCGACAGTCCTGAACACTGAAGCTTTCTTT.

DNA of the CDR3: TGTGCCACCAGCAGGAGCCCCTACAATGAGCAGTTCTTC. Its protein product is CATSRSPYNEQFF. V usage is TRBV15 and J usage is TRBJ2-1, with D unclear. The ends were cut back, 3 bases at V and 2 bases at J, with 5 bases in the middle. This CDR3 has 13 residues. CDR1 and CDR2 (germline): LNHNV, YYDKDF (reference sequence).

Here the CDR3 DNA reads TGTGCCATCAGCATTACGGGGGGTACTGAAGCTTTCTTT. It codes for CAISITGGTEAFF. The V and J genes are TRBV10-3 and TRBJ1-1, with D possibly being TRBD1 (5 bases). Germline V lookup: CDR1 ENHRY, CDR2 SYGVKD. Trimming removed 6 bases at V and 5 bases at J, with 13 bases between. This CDR3 is 13 amino acids long.

This clone occurred a few times. The V gene is TRBV10-1, the J gene TRBJ1-4; 7 bases line up with TRBD1. V shed 5 bases and J 1 base; nucleotides not matched to a gene: 16. Germline assignment: CDR1 WNHNN and CDR2 SYGVQD (reference sequence). The CDR3 spans 19 residues. CDR3 amino acids: CASSLTGKEPLRTNEKLFF. The CDR3 nucleotides are TGCGCCAGCAGTTTGACAGGGAAGGAGCCGTTAAGAACTAATGAAAAACTGTTTTTT.

The rearrangement joins TRBV6-1 to TRBJ2-5; TRBD2 agrees at 10 bases. The trim removed 10 bases at V and 2 bases at J, leaving 10 bases unmatched. CDR1 is MNHNS and CDR2 is SASEGT in the germline V gene. The CDR3 extends over 15 amino acids. CDR3 protein: CATSKGLAFQETQYF. Written as DNA, the CDR3 is TGTGCCACCTCGAAGGGACTAGCGTTTCAAGAGACCCAGTACTTC.

The chain has TRBV6-6 and TRBJ1-6; 9 bases map to TRBD1. The trim removed 7 bases at V and 10 bases at J, leaving 8 bases unmatched. CDR3 size: 14 residues. The germline CDR1 and CDR2 sequences are MNHNY and SVGAGI (reference sequence). The CDR3 DNA follows: TGTGCCAGCAATTTACAGGGGGCCGGATCACCCCTCCACTTT. The encoded protein is CASNLQGAGSPLHF.

The V call is TRBV19, the J call TRBJ2-3; 10 bases fit TRBD2. The V gene's germline CDR1 is LNHDA and CDR2 SQIVND (reference sequence). V dropped 2 bases and J dropped 2; count of bases not matched to a gene: 1. This CDR3 has 15 amino acids. The CDR3 coding sequence is TGTGCCAGTAGTATACTAGCGGGGGCCACAGATACGCAGTATTTT. Amino acids: CASSILAGATDTQYF.

The chain joins TRBV15 to TRBJ1-4; 7 bases agree with TRBD1. Germline V gene lookup returns CDR1 LNHNV and CDR2 YYDKDF (reference sequence). This CDR3 has 16 amino acids. V trimming: 1 base; J trimming: 7 bases; junction bases outside the gene matches: 9. CDR3 nucleotides: TGTGCCACCAGCAGAGGAGGGGGCGCAGAAGGTGAAAAACTGTTTTTT. It codes for CATSRGGGAEGEKLFF.